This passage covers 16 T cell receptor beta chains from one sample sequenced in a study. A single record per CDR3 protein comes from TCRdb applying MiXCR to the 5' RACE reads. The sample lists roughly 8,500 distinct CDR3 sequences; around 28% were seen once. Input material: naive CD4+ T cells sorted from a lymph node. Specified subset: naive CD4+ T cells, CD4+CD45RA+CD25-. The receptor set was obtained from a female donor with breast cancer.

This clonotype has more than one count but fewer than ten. The CDR3 is CASRLNENEQFF. The CDR3 DNA follows: TGTGCCAGCAGGTTGAACGAGAATGAGCAGTTCTTC. The V gene is TRBV7-9, the J gene TRBJ2-1; no definite D call. V lost 6 bases and J 7 bases, leaving 10 bases between the germline ends. The CDR3 is 12 residues long. Germline-derived CDR1 and CDR2 are SEHNR and FQNEAQ (reference sequence).

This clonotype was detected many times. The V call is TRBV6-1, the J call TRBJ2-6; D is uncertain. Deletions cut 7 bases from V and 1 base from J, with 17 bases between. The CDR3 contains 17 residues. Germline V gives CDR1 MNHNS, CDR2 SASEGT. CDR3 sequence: CASTDSTRWSGANVLTF. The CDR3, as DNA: TGTGCCAGCACCGATTCCACCCGGTGGTCTGGGGCCAACGTCCTGACTTTC.

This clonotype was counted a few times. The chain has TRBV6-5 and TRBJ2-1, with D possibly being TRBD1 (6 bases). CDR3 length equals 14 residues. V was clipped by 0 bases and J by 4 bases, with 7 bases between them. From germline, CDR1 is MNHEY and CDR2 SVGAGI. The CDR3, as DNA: TGTGCCAGCAGTTACTCGACAGGATACAATGAGCAGTTCTTC. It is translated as CASSYSTGYNEQFF.

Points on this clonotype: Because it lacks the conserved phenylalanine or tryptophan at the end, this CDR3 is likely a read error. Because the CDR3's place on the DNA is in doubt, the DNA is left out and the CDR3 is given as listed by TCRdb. This CDR3 reads CASSLTGGPGKGEQSY. The V and J genes are TRBV5-1 and TRBJ2-1; the DNA was not compared with TRBD2, the D call given in the table. Germline lookup yields CDR1 SGHRS and CDR2 YFSETQ. From its first to its last residue, the CDR3 has 16 amino acids.

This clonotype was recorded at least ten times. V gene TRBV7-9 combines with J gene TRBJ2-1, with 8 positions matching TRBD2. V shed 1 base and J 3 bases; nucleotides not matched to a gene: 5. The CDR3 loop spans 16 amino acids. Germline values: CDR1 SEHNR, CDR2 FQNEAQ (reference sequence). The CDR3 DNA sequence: TGTGCCAGCAGCTTAGTGCGGACTAGCCGCTACAATGAGCAGTTCTTC. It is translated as CASSLVRTSRYNEQFF.

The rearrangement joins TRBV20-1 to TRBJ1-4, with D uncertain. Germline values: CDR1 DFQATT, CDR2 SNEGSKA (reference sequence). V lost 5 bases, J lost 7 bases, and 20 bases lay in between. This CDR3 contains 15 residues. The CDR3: CSAPPPHRGGEKLFF. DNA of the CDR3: TGCAGTGCTCCCCCGCCCCATCGGGGAGGTGAAAAACTGTTTTTT.

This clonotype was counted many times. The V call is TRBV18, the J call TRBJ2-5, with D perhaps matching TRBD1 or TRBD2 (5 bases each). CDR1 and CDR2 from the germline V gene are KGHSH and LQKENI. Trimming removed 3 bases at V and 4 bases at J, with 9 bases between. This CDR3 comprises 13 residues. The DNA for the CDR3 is TGTGCCAGCTCACCCGGGGCAGCAGAGACCCAGTACTTC. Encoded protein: CASSPGAAETQYF.

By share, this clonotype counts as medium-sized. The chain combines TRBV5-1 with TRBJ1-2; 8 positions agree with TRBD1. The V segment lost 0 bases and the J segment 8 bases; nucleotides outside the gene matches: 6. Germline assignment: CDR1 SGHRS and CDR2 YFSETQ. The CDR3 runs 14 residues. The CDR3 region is CASSLGQGAGGYTF. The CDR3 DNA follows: TGCGCCAGCAGCTTGGGCCAGGGGGCGGGAGGCTACACCTTC.

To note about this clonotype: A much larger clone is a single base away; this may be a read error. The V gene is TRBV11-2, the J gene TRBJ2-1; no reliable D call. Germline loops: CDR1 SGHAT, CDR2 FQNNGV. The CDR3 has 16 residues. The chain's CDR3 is CASSSAGLSSYNERFF. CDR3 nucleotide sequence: TGTGCCAGCAGCTCCGCCGGGCTTAGCTCCTACAATGAGCGGTTCTTC. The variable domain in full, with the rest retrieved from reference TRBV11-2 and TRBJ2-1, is EAGVAQSPRYKIIEKRQSVAFWCNPISGHATLYWYQQILGQGPKLLIQFQNNGVVDDSQLPKDRFSAERLKGVDSTLKIQPAKLEDSAVYLCASSSAGLSSYNERFFGPGTRLTVL.

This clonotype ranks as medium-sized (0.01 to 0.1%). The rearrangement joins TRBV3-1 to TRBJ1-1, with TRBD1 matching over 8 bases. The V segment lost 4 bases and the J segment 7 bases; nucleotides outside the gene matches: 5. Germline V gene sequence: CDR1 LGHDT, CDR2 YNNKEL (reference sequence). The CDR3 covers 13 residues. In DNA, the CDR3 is TGTGCCAGCAGCCGGCCGGGACAGGATGAAGCTTTCTTT. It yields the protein CASSRPGQDEAFF. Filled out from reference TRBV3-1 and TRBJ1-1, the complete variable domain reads DTAVSQTPKYLVTQMGNDKSIKCEQNLGHDTMYWYKQDSKKFLKIMFSYNNKELIINETVPNRFSPKSPDKAHLNLHINSLELGDSAVYFCASSRPGQDEAFFGQGTRLTVV.

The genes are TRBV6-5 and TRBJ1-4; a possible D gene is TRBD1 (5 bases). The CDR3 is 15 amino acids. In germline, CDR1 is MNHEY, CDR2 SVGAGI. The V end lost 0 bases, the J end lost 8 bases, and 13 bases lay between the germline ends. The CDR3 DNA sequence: TGTGCCAGCAGTTACTCCGGGACGAGGGGAGAAAAACTGTTTTTT. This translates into CASSYSGTRGEKLFF.

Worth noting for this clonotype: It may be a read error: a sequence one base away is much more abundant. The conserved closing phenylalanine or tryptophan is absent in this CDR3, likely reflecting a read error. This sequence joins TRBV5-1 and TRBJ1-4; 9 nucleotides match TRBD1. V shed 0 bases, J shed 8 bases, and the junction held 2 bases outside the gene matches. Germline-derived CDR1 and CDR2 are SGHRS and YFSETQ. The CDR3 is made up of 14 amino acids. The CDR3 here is CASSLGTGEEKLFL. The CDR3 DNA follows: TGCGCCAGCAGCTTGGGGACAGGGGAAGAAAAACTGTTTCTT.

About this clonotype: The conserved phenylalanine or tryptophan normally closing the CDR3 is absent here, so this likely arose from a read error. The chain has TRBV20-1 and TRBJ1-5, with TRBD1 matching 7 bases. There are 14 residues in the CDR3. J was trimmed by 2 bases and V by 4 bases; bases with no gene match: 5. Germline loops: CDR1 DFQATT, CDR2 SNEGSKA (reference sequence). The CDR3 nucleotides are TGCAGTGCTAAGACAGGGAGAGGCAATCAGCCCCAGCATCTT. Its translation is CSAKTGRGNQPQHL.

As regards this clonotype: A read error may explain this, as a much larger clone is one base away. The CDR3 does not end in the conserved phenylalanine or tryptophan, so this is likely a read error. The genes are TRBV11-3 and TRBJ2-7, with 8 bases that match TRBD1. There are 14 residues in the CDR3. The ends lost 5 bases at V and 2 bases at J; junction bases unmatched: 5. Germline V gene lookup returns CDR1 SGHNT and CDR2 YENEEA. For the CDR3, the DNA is TGTGCCAGCAGCACCCGGACAGGGACCTACGAGCAGTACCTC. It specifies CASSTRTGTYEQYL.

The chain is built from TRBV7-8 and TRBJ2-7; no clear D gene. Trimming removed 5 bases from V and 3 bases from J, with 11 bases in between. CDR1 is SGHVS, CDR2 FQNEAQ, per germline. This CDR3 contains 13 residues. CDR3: CASSLGIVYEQYV. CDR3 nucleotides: TGTGCCAGCAGCCTAGGGATTGTCTACGAGCAGTACGTC.

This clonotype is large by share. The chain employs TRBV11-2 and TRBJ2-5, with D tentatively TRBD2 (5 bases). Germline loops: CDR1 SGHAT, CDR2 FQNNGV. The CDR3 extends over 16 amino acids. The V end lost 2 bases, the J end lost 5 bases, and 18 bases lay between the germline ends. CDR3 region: CASSLQPGTQGETQYF. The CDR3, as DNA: TGTGCCAGCAGCTTACAACCGGGAACCCAAGGGGAGACCCAGTACTTC.